These 31 T cell receptor beta chains originate from one sample sequenced in a study of beta chain features in type 1 diabetes. Expressed TCRB transcripts were sequenced because the isolated RNA had all been reverse transcribed beforehand. Generated by immunoSEQ multiplex PCR, the TCRdb table keeps only in-frame clones and is missing some. The sample yields hundreds of thousands of clones, 15% to 18% seen once. Sequencing was carried out using naive CD4+ T cells from blood. The receptors were gathered from a man between 18 and 29 years old in good health.

This clone was observed a handful of times. The CDR3 DNA follows: TGCAGCGCCAGGGAGGGTGGAAACACCATATATTTT. Encoded protein: CSAREGGNTIYF. V gene TRBV29-1 combines with J gene TRBJ1-3, with D tentatively TRBD1 (5 bases). Germline V gene sequence: CDR1 SQVTM, CDR2 ANQGSEA. Trimming cost V 7 bases and J 3 bases, with 10 bases left between them. This CDR3 is built from 12 residues.

This clone was seen more than once but under ten times. The chain links TRBV18 to TRBJ2-7; TRBD1 might be the D (5 bases). Germline V gives CDR1 KGHSH, CDR2 LQKENI. V was clipped by 0 bases and J by 0 bases, with 9 bases between them. This CDR3 region has 15 residues. CDR3 nucleotide sequence: TGTGCCAGCTCACCACCGCAGGGATCCTCCTACGAGCAGTACTTC. Amino acid sequence: CASSPPQGSSYEQYF.

In this sample, this clone turned up a few times. The chain's CDR3 is CASSSRSGAGGDTQYF. The CDR3, as DNA: TGTGCCAGCAGCTCCCGATCTGGGGCGGGCGGAGATACGCAGTATTTT. V is TRBV7-3 and J is TRBJ2-3; either TRBD1 or TRBD2 may supply D (5 bases each). This CDR3 contains 16 residues. V was pared by 4 bases and J by 5 bases, with 19 bases between. In germline, CDR1 is SGHTA, CDR2 FQGTGA. Supplemented by reference TRBV7-3 and TRBJ2-3, the full variable domain reads GAGVSQTPSNKVTEKGKYVELRCDPISGHTALYWYRQSLGQGPEFLIYFQGTGAADDSGLPNDRFFAVRPEGSVSTLKIQRTERGDSAVYLCASSSRSGAGGDTQYFGPGTRLTVL.

This chain links TRBV14 with TRBJ2-7, with 7 bases that match TRBD2. The CDR3 totals 13 residues. Per the germline V gene, CDR1 is SGHDN and CDR2 is FVKESK. V dropped 4 bases and J dropped 4; count of bases not matched to a gene: 4. DNA for the CDR3: TGTGCCAGCAGCCGGGGAGGGCTATACGAGCAGTACTTC. Its protein product is CASSRGGLYEQYF.

The rearrangement uses TRBV29-1 and TRBJ2-5; D is perhaps TRBD1 (5 bases). Trimming removed 4 bases at V and 1 base at J, with 10 bases between. Germline CDR1 reads SQVTM; CDR2 reads ANQGSEA. The length of the CDR3 is 13 residues. The CDR3 DNA sequence: TGCAGCGTTGCCCACAGGTCCCAAGAGACCCAGTACTTC. This sequence encodes CSVAHRSQETQYF.

The chain carries TRBV30 and TRBJ1-2; weak D call: TRBD1 (5 bases). This CDR3 region has 16 residues. Germline V gene sequence: CDR1 GTSNPN, CDR2 SVGIG (reference sequence). V was shortened by 2 bases and J by 4 bases, with 20 bases between the two germline ends. The CDR3 spells CAWSPQGPGLAYGYTF. CDR3 nucleotides: TGTGCCTGGAGTCCCCAAGGCCCGGGACTGGCCTATGGCTACACCTTC.

V and J are TRBV7-2 and TRBJ2-7; maybe TRBD2 (6 bases). Germline assignment: CDR1 SGHTA and CDR2 FQGNSA. This CDR3 contains 12 residues. V was pared by 6 bases and J by 2 bases, with 8 bases between. This CDR3 is CASRGGPYEQYF. CDR3 coding DNA: TGTGCCAGCAGGGGGGGTCCCTACGAGCAGTACTTC.

This clone turned up a few times. The V and J genes are TRBV9 and TRBJ2-3; D possibly corresponds to TRBD2 (5 bases). The germline CDR1 and CDR2 sequences are SGDLS and YYNGEE. V was shortened by 4 bases and J by 6 bases, with 21 bases between the two germline ends. This CDR3 has 16 residues. DNA for the CDR3: TGTGCCAGCAGCCCCCTCCAAGCGCGGGCCCTCGATACGCAGTATTTT. Translation: CASSPLQARALDTQYF.

The gene calls are TRBV11-3 and TRBJ2-4; 8 nucleotides align to TRBD1. Per germline, CDR1 SGHNT and CDR2 YENEEA. The junction had 4 bases not matched to a gene; V was cut back by 3 bases and J by 6 bases. CDR3 size: 14 residues. The DNA for the CDR3 is TGTGCCAGCAGCTTGACAGGGGACGGAAACATTCAGTACTTC. Translating gives CASSLTGDGNIQYF.

This clone was counted once. The chain joins TRBV29-1 to TRBJ2-1, with TRBD2 matching 13 bases. The CDR3 loop spans 14 amino acids. V shed 6 bases, J shed 8 bases, and the junction held 7 bases outside the gene matches. CDR1 is SQVTM, CDR2 ANQGSEA, per germline. The chain's CDR3 is CSVGTSGVADEQFF. CDR3 in DNA: TGCAGCGTAGGGACTAGCGGGGTGGCGGATGAGCAGTTCTTC.

The chain employs TRBV7-3 and TRBJ1-5; TRBD1 might be the D (6 bases). This CDR3 is 14 amino acids long. Germline-derived CDR1 and CDR2 are SGHTA and FQGTGA. V dropped 1 base and J dropped 8 bases, with 12 bases sitting between them. This chain's CDR3 is CASSLNTGTEPQHF. The DNA of the CDR3 is TGTGCCAGCAGCTTAAATACAGGGACGGAGCCCCAGCATTTT.

This chain joins TRBV4-1 and TRBJ1-5; D might be TRBD1 (5 bases). V was clipped by 2 bases and J by 2 bases, with 16 bases between them. Per germline, CDR1 MGHRA and CDR2 YSYEKL. The CDR3 has 17 amino acids. CDR3 nucleotide sequence: TGCGCCAGCAGCCAATCCCTAGGGGAACGGGGCAATCAGCCCCAGCATTTT. Its translation: CASSQSLGERGNQPQHF.

V is TRBV5-5 and J is TRBJ1-1, with D possibly being TRBD1 (6 bases). V was clipped by 3 bases and J by 0 bases, with 12 bases between them. The CDR3 sequence is 15 residues long. The germline V gene encodes CDR1 SGHKS and CDR2 YYEKEE (reference sequence). CDR3 in amino acids: CASSYRGRMNTEAFF. The CDR3 DNA is TGTGCCAGCAGCTATAGGGGGAGGATGAACACTGAAGCTTTCTTT.

This clone was picked up a small number of times. V is TRBV28 and J is TRBJ1-5, with D uncertain. The CDR3 extends over 16 amino acids. Germline V gives CDR1 MDHEN, CDR2 SYDVKM. The V end lost 6 bases, the J end lost 1 base, and 16 bases lay between the germline ends. CDR3 loop: CASSSPGWQSNQPQHF. The CDR3 region has the DNA TGTGCCAGCAGCTCTCCGGGCTGGCAGAGCAATCAGCCCCAGCATTTT.

This clone was seen a few times. The sample carries other DNA sequences with the same CDR3. The chain employs TRBV2 and TRBJ1-2; no clear D. The CDR3 runs to 11 residues. Germline V gene data show CDR1 as SNHLY and CDR2 as FYNNEI. V was clipped by 2 bases and J by 2 bases, with 0 bases between them. DNA for the CDR3: TGTGCCAGCAGTGAAAACTATGGCTACACCTTC. This encodes CASSENYGYTF. The full variable domain, its missing parts supplied by reference TRBV2 and TRBJ1-2, is EPEVTQTPSHQVTQMGQEVILRCVPISNHLYFYWYRQILGQKVEFLVSFYNNEISEKSEIFDDQFSVERPDGSNFTLKIRSTKLEDSAMYFCASSENYGYTFGSGTRLTVV.

This chain uses TRBV7-3 with TRBJ1-3, with D hard to call. The CDR3 covers 16 residues. Trimming took off 1 base at V and 0 bases at J, with 10 bases between the two ends. Germline CDR1 reads SGHTA; CDR2 reads FQGTGA. This CDR3 is CASSLIARSSGNTIYF. CDR3 nucleotide sequence: TGTGCCAGCAGCTTAATCGCGCGATCCTCTGGAAACACCATATATTTT.

V and J are TRBV7-2 and TRBJ2-5; 11 bases match TRBD1. Germline values: CDR1 SGHTA, CDR2 FQGNSA. CDR3 length: 15 residues. J was trimmed by 4 bases and V by 3 bases; bases with no gene match: 4. CDR3 in amino acids: CASSFQDRGRETQYF. CDR3 nucleotide sequence: TGTGCCAGCAGCTTCCAGGACAGGGGGCGAGAGACCCAGTACTTC.

This clone was found a few times. The CDR3 reads CATSSPVPGFGTGELFF. The CDR3 bases are TGTGCCACCAGTTCACCAGTACCAGGGTTTGGCACCGGGGAGCTGTTTTTT. The chain uses TRBV15 and TRBJ2-2, with D perhaps matching TRBD1 (5 bases). This CDR3 contains 17 residues. Germline V gene data show CDR1 as LNHNV and CDR2 as YYDKDF (reference sequence). The V and J ends lost 6 bases and 4 bases respectively, with 21 bases between them.

This clone was found a few times. The V call is TRBV7-9, the J call TRBJ2-1; the match to TRBD1 covers 7 bases. The germline CDR1 and CDR2 sequences are SEHNR and FQNEAQ (reference sequence). Trimming cost V 4 bases and J 6 bases; bases outside gene matches: 18. This CDR3 is built from 18 residues. The CDR3 DNA is TGTGCCAGCAGCTCAATCCGAGATAAAGGGGCAGGGGGCAATGAGCAGTTCTTC. This codes for CASSSIRDKGAGGNEQFF.

The chain is built from TRBV5-6 and TRBJ2-1; D is undetermined. The CDR3 runs 13 residues. Germline CDR1 and CDR2: SGHDT and YYEEEE. The germline V and J ends were trimmed by 0 bases and 7 bases, with 8 bases remaining between them. DNA of the CDR3: TGTGCCAGCAGCTTGGCCAGTCCGAATGAGCAGTTCTTC. This codes for CASSLASPNEQFF.

This clone occurred a few times. The CDR3 reads CAGVEAGIDYGYTF. CDR3 DNA: TGTGCCGGAGTTGAGGCAGGGATAGACTATGGCTACACCTTC. V is TRBV7-9 and J is TRBJ1-2; possibly TRBD1 for D (5 bases). The CDR3 sequence is 14 residues long. The germline gives CDR1 SEHNR, CDR2 FQNEAQ (reference sequence). V was trimmed by 11 bases and J by 3 bases, leaving 19 bases between them.

This clone was seen more than once but under ten times. The chain combines TRBV4-3 with TRBJ2-7; D possibly corresponds to TRBD1 (6 bases). The CDR3 length is 14 residues. V gave up 3 bases and J gave up 3 bases, with 12 bases separating them. Per the germline V gene, CDR1 is LGHNA and CDR2 is YSLEER. This CDR3 is CASSQGQRGYEQYF. In DNA form, the CDR3 reads TGCGCCAGCAGCCAGGGACAAAGGGGCTACGAGCAGTACTTC.

CDR3 in amino acids: CASTQTRSSYNEQFF. In DNA form, the CDR3 reads TGTGCCAGCACCCAGACCCGGAGCTCCTACAATGAGCAGTTCTTC. V usage is TRBV6-5 and J usage is TRBJ2-1; D is undetermined. V lost 7 bases to trimming and J lost 0 bases, with 13 bases between them. The germline CDR1 and CDR2 sequences are MNHEY and SVGAGI. The CDR3 extends over 15 amino acids.

This clone was picked up a small number of times. The CDR3 here is CASSLNVEQFF. DNA of the CDR3: TGTGCCAGCAGCTTAAACGTTGAGCAGTTCTTC. V is TRBV7-2 and J is TRBJ2-1; D unresolved. The ends were cut back, 2 bases at V and 9 bases at J, with 5 bases in the middle. CDR1 SGHTA and CDR2 FQGNSA come from the germline V gene. This CDR3 is 11 amino acids long.

J is TRBJ2-1 and V is TRBV19, with 8 nucleotides matching TRBD2. Per the germline V gene, CDR1 is LNHDA and CDR2 is SQIVND (reference sequence). Trimming removed 2 bases from V and 6 bases from J; junction bases left unmatched: 12. This CDR3 spans 17 amino acids. DNA for the CDR3: TGTGCCAGTAGTATATTTTCGCGGGGGGCCAATCGCAATGAGCAGTTCTTC. Its protein is CASSIFSRGANRNEQFF.

This clone was seen a handful of times. J is TRBJ1-1 and V is TRBV5-1; no reliable D call. The CDR3 extends over 12 amino acids. Germline lookup yields CDR1 SGHRS and CDR2 YFSETQ. Trimming removed 2 bases from V and 7 bases from J, with 9 bases in between. CDR3 sequence: CASSLRGGEAFF. The CDR3 DNA reads TGCGCCAGCAGCTTACGGGGAGGTGAAGCTTTCTTT.

This chain links TRBV10-3 with TRBJ1-4, with D possibly TRBD1 on 6 matching bases. V lost 4 bases and J 3 bases, leaving 12 bases between the germline ends. The CDR3 consists of 15 residues. Germline lookup yields CDR1 ENHRY and CDR2 SYGVKD. The CDR3 loop is CAISARQEANEKLFF. The DNA for the CDR3 is TGTGCCATCAGTGCTCGACAGGAGGCTAATGAAAAACTGTTTTTT.

This clone was observed a handful of times. The chain joins TRBV5-6 to TRBJ2-2; D uncertain. The V and J ends lost 3 bases and 0 bases respectively, with 0 bases between them. There are 12 residues in the CDR3. Per the germline V gene, CDR1 is SGHDT and CDR2 is YYEEEE. This CDR3 reads CASSSNTGELFF. The DNA of the CDR3 is TGTGCCAGCAGCTCGAACACCGGGGAGCTGTTTTTT.

This clone was counted a few times. J is TRBJ2-7 and V is TRBV6-5; 9 positions match TRBD1. Germline-derived CDR1 and CDR2 are MNHEY and SVGAGI. J lost 6 bases, V lost 6 bases, and 9 bases had no gene match. The CDR3 runs to 14 residues. The DNA for the CDR3 is TGTGCCAGCAGCTACCCGGGACAGGGTGGCGAGCAGTACTTC. Translating gives CASSYPGQGGEQYF.

The chain has TRBV7-9 and TRBJ1-2; D gene uncertain. The V end was cut by 5 bases, the J end by 8 bases, with 12 bases between. This CDR3 spans 12 amino acids. Germline CDR1 SEHNR, CDR2 FQNEAQ (reference sequence). DNA for the CDR3: TGTGCCAGCAGCCAAGCCGGAGTCGGCTACACCTTC. Protein product: CASSQAGVGYTF.

The V gene is TRBV6-5, the J gene TRBJ2-1, with TRBD2 as a possible D gene (6 bases). The CDR3 totals 16 residues. V was shortened by 0 bases and J by 0 bases, with 9 bases between the two germline ends. CDR1 is MNHEY and CDR2 is SVGAGI in the germline V gene. CDR3 in amino acids: CASSYSSRGSYNEQFF. CDR3 in DNA: TGTGCCAGCAGTTACTCCTCGCGGGGCTCCTACAATGAGCAGTTCTTC.